This TCR beta chain was sequenced during a study of PD-1 blockade in classical Hodgkin lymphoma. The assay was immunoSEQ multiplex PCR, and TCRdb's table has in-frame clones only and misses some. The sample holds 50,000 or so clones, approximately 70% seen once. Germline V gene lookup returns CDR1 SGHAT and CDR2 FQNNGV. The CDR3 covers 15 residues. The ends were cut back, 5 bases at V and 1 base at J, with 15 bases in the middle. All patients experienced relapse after autologous stem cell transplantation, and brentuximab vedotin exposure was variable. This clonotype was sampled from a human donor with classical Hodgkin lymphoma. This sample comprised peripheral blood mononuclear cells (PBMCs), obtained before the second cycle of nivolumab. The rearrangement uses TRBV11-2 and TRBJ2-7, with D possibly TRBD2 on 6 matching bases. The DNA of the CDR3 is TGTGCCAGCAGCCGACGCCGGGACTCATCCTACGAGCAGTACTTC. Encoded protein: CASSRRRDSSYEQYF.